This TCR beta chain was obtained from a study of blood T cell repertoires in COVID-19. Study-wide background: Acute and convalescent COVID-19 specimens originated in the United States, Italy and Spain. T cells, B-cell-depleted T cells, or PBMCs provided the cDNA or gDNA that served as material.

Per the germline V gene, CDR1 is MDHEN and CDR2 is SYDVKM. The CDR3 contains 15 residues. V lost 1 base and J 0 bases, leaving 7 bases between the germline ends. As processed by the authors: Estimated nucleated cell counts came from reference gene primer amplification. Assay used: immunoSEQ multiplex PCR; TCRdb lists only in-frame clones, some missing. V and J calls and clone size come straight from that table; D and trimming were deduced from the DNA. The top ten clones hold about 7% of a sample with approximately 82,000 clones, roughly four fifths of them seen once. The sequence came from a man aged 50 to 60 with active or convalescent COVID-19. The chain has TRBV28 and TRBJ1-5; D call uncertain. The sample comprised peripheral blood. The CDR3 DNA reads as TGTGCCAGCAGTTTATCGGGGAATAGCAATCAGCCCCAGCATTTT. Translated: CASSLSGNSNQPQHF.